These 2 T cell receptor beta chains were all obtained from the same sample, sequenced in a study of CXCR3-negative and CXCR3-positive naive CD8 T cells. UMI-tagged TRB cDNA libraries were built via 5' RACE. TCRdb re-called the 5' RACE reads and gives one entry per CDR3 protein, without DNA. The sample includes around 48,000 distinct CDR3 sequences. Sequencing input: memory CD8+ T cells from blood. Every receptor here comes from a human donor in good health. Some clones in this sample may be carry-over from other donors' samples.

The CDR3 here is CASSAWRDTEAFF. This sequence joins TRBV28 and TRBJ1-1. The CDR3 covers 13 residues. Germline V gene sequence: CDR1 MDHEN, CDR2 SYDVKM.

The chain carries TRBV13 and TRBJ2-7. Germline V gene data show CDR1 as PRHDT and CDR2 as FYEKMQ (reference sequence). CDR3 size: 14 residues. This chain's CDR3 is CASSQETDPYEQYF.